This T cell receptor (beta chain) was documented in a study of shared clonotypes between healthy human individuals. Background on the study: Three plates were used per donor for CD4 naive, three for CD4 memory, two for CD8 naive and one for CD8 memory. General study findings and limits: Clonotype sharing among the donors was expected to vary with sequencing depth.

In regard to this clone: Its antigen is unknown.

The input for sorted-subset replicate PCRs was 200 ng DNA, some 30,000 T cell genomes. Repertoires were generated with immunoSEQ multiplex PCR, while TCRdb's copy carries only in-frame clones and drops some. There are 2.3 million or so clones in the sample; 90% to 95% occur only once, and 0.35% to 0.45% lies in the top ten. The specimen was naive CD4+ T cells from PBMCs. As for subset: CD45RA+ positively selected. The TCR sequence derives from a young man in good health. Some clones in this sample may be carry-over from other donors' samples.

CDR3 DNA: TGTGCCAGCAGGTTCAGGGTAAGGGTCACTGAAGCTTTCTTT. Translating gives CASRFRVRVTEAFF. The J gene is TRBJ1-1, the V gene TRBV5-8; the D gene is possibly TRBD1 (5 bases). CDR3 size: 14 residues. Germline V CDR1 and CDR2: SGHTS, YDEGEE. V gave up 5 bases and J gave up 4 bases, with 15 bases separating them.